This TCR beta chain was captured in a study of shared clonotypes between healthy human individuals. TCRdb's copy holds only in-frame clones and misses some; the assay was immunoSEQ multiplex PCR. The repertoire holds approximately 440,000 clones, over 60% seen once, with about 11% in the top ten. This clone has a handful of counts. Specimen: PBMCs. The sequence derives from a middle-aged woman in good health. Some clones in this sample may be carry-over from other donors' samples.

The CDR3 protein is CASSPPRETGELFF. CDR3 sequence (DNA): TGTGCCAGCAGTCCCCCCCGGGAAACCGGGGAGCTGTTTTTT. The chain uses TRBV25-1 and TRBJ2-2; possible D gene TRBD2, 5 bases. This CDR3 contains 14 residues. CDR1 is MGHDK, CDR2 SYGVNS, per germline. V was trimmed by 5 bases and J by 5 bases, leaving 12 bases between them. Full variable domain (missing parts from reference TRBV25-1 and TRBJ2-2): EADIYQTPRYLVIGTGKKITLECSQTMGHDKMYWYQQDPGMELHLIHYSYGVNSTEKGDLSSESTVSRIRTEHFPLTLESARPSHTSQYLCASSPPRETGELFFGEGSRLTVL.